What follows are 4 T cell receptor beta chains derived from one specimen sequenced in a study of T cell repertoires in cytomegalovirus infection. Each CDR3 protein is one row after TCRdb ran MiXCR on the reads. The sample comprises 650,000 to 850,000 distinct CDR3 sequences, almost 30% of which are singletons, and roughly 13% rests with the top ten. These receptors' antigens are unknown. Sequencing used cultured CD8+ T cells from PBMCs, obtained from culture after CMV antigen stimulation. These receptor sequences come from a human donor in good health (CMV status not recorded). Some clones in this sample may be carry-over from other donors' samples.

This clonotype was observed a handful of times. The chain carries TRBV7-9 and TRBJ1-4; no reliable D call. Trimming left V 2 bases short and J 6 bases short, with 13 bases between. CDR1 and CDR2 (germline): SEHNR, FQNEAQ (reference sequence). The CDR3 sequence is 15 residues long. The chain's CDR3 is CASSLLREKDEKLFF. The CDR3 nucleotides are TGTGCCAGCAGCTTATTAAGGGAGAAGGATGAAAAACTGTTTTTT. Drawing the rest from reference TRBV7-9 and TRBJ1-4, the complete variable domain is DTGVSQNPRHKITKRGQNVTFRCDPISEHNRLYWYRQTLGQGPEFLTYFQNEAQLEKSRLLSDRFSAERPKGSFSTLEIQRTEQGDSAMYLCASSLLREKDEKLFFGSGTQLSVL.

Details on this clonotype: A much bigger clone sits one base away, suggesting this may be a read error. The chain links TRBV6-6 to TRBJ1-1; no definite D call. V was clipped by 8 bases and J by 0 bases, with 10 bases between them. CDR1 MNHNY and CDR2 SVGAGI come from the germline V gene (reference sequence). This CDR3 region has 13 residues. The CDR3 spells CASGWAVNTEAFF. CDR3 nucleotide sequence: TGTGCCAGCGGTTGGGCGGTGAACACTGAAGCTTTCTTT.

The chain has TRBV5-1 and TRBJ2-2; 8 bases are a match to TRBD2. The CDR3 has 16 amino acids. Germline CDR1 reads SGHRS; CDR2 reads YFSETQ. Trimming took 0 bases from V and 8 from J; bases not matched to a gene: 9. For the CDR3, the DNA is TGCGCCAGCAGCTTGGTTTCAGCGGGGGTTTCTGGGGAGCTGTTTTTT. This gives the protein CASSLVSAGVSGELFF.

This clonotype has more than one count but fewer than ten. The chain joins TRBV27 to TRBJ1-1; 7 nucleotides agree with TRBD1. The ends lost 6 bases at V and 5 bases at J; junction bases unmatched: 6. CDR3 length: 13 amino acids. Per germline, CDR1 MNHEY and CDR2 SMNVEV (reference sequence). The CDR3 DNA reads as TGTGCCAGCAGACAGGGGTTTATGACTGAAGCTTTCTTT. Protein product: CASRQGFMTEAFF.